This TCR beta chain was identified in a study of T cell repertoires in cytomegalovirus infection. Study at large: In public TCR beta signatures, there were indications of both CMV infection and matching HLA type. Points from the study as a whole: CMV-specific HLA-C-restricted TCR beta clonotypes dominated the ex vivo response.

Each CDR3 protein is one row after TCRdb ran MiXCR on the reads. The sample gives around 770,000 distinct CDR3 sequences, 29% of which show up once; under 15% is in the top ten. As regards this clonotype: Its specificity is unknown.

Trimming stripped 5 bases from V and 4 bases from J, with 8 bases between. This CDR3 has 12 residues. Here the sequenced sample was cultured CD8+ T cells from PBMCs, taken from culture after CMV antigen stimulation. The V gene is TRBV12-3 or TRBV12-4, the J gene TRBJ2-5; D not certain. The TCR sequence derives from a human donor in good health (CMV status not recorded). Some clones in this sample may be carry-over from other donors' samples. CDR3: CASSEDVETQYF. The CDR3 nucleotides read TGTGCCAGCAGTGAGGACGTAGAGACCCAGTACTTC.